One and the same sample provided the 21 T cell receptor beta chains below, sequenced in a study of post-analysis software for immune sequencing data (dated by TCRdb to 2013 to 2016). Libraries were prepared through PCR. Sequencer: Illumina HiSeq 2500. To reduce PCR and sequencing biases, unique molecular identifiers were built into the TCR beta cDNA libraries. Through fastp at Q25 and MiXCR, TCRdb rebuilt clones from the public reads, retaining in-frame beta chains. Each record represents a unique CDR3 protein, reported with the most common genes and DNA among its rows. The sample profile shows a few hundred thousand distinct CDR3 sequences; less than 40% of them were found once. Around 15% of the sample is in the top ten clones. For these receptors, no antigen is known. General conclusions and limits of the study: Patients showed significantly higher frequencies than controls for five TRBV segments, among them TRBV5-6, TRBV5-1 and TRBV20-1.

Sequencing was carried out using blood. These receptors were taken from a girl aged 5 to 17 with multiple sclerosis.

The chain links TRBV19 to TRBJ2-5; 12 bases align to TRBD2. Germline CDR1 LNHDA, CDR2 SQIVND (reference sequence). Losses at the gene ends were 7 bases for V and 5 bases for J; bases not matched to a gene: 8. The CDR3 consists of 15 residues. The CDR3 coding sequence is TGTGCCAGTATCGGGTCTAGCGGGGGGGCCGAGACCCAGTACTTC. This translates into CASIGSSGGAETQYF. The variable domain in full, completed from reference TRBV19 and TRBJ2-5, reads DGGITQSPKYLFRKEGQNVTLSCEQNLNHDAMYWYRQDPGQGLRLIYYSQIVNDFQKGDIAEGYSVSREKKESFPLTVTSAQKNPTAFYLCASIGSSGGAETQYFGPGTRLLVL.

This clonotype was observed a handful of times. The chain couples TRBV11-2 to TRBJ2-7, with TRBD2 as a possible D gene (5 bases). The V end was cut by 1 base, the J end by 1 base, with 11 bases between. Germline CDR1 and CDR2: SGHAT and FQNNGV. The CDR3 runs to 15 residues. The CDR3 here is CASSLASQRSYEQYF. The CDR3 nucleotides are TGTGCCAGCAGCTTAGCAAGCCAGCGGTCCTACGAGCAGTACTTC.

The V and J genes are TRBV7-2 and TRBJ1-1; possible D gene TRBD1, 6 bases. The CDR3 loop spans 14 amino acids. Germline loops: CDR1 SGHTA, CDR2 FQGNSA. Trimming pared 5 bases from V and 4 bases from J, leaving 14 bases between. The CDR3 region is CASSLESRGTEAFF. CDR3 nucleotides: TGTGCCAGCAGCCTTGAATCCAGGGGCACTGAAGCTTTCTTT.

The chain couples TRBV16 to TRBJ1-1; D possibly corresponds to TRBD1 (5 bases). The CDR3 extends over 14 amino acids. V was cut by 0 bases and J by 5 bases, with 10 bases left in between. The germline CDR1 and CDR2 sequences are KGHSY and FQNENV. CDR3 bases: TGTGCCAGCAGCCAATCGGGGGGTTATACTGAAGCTTTCTTT. This sequence encodes CASSQSGGYTEAFF.

This chain connects TRBV5-1 to TRBJ2-5, with TRBD1 as a possible D gene (5 bases). The DNA end is more similar to TRBJ2-7, so the J call may be wrong. Germline V gene data show CDR1 as SGHRS and CDR2 as YFSETQ. The length of the CDR3 is 15 residues. CDR3 in amino acids: CASSLDGQLSNEQYF. In nucleotides, the CDR3 is TGCGCCAGCAGCTTGGACGGACAATTGTCCAACGAGCAGTACTTC.

This clonotype was counted only a few times. The rearrangement joins TRBV20-1 to TRBJ1-5; tentative D call: TRBD1 (6 bases). Trimming stripped 0 bases from V and 4 bases from J, with 13 bases between. The CDR3 extends over 15 amino acids. Germline CDR1 and CDR2: DFQATT and SNEGSKA (reference sequence). For the CDR3, the DNA is TGCAGTGCTAGAGAACCAGGGACACTTAATCAGCCCCAGCATTTT. It translates to CSAREPGTLNQPQHF.

This chain connects TRBV18 to TRBJ1-6; D is unresolved. Germline CDR1 is KGHSH and CDR2 is LQKENI. The CDR3 covers 14 residues. Trimming left V 6 bases short and J 8 bases short, with 14 bases between. CDR3: CASSPEGVDSPLHF. The CDR3, as DNA: TGTGCCAGCTCTCCTGAGGGCGTCGATTCACCCCTCCACTTT.

This chain joins TRBV6-1 and TRBJ2-3, with a tentative D call TRBD2 (6 bases). Deletions cut 2 bases from V and 5 bases from J, with 11 bases between. The CDR3 extends over 14 amino acids. The V gene's germline CDR1 is MNHNS and CDR2 SASEGT. The CDR3 sequence: CASSELRRGDTQYF. CDR3 DNA sequence: TGTGCCAGCAGTGAATTAAGGCGGGGAGATACGCAGTATTTT.

The genes are TRBV10-3 and TRBJ1-5, with D hard to call. The V end lost 2 bases, the J end lost 7 bases, and 9 bases lay between the germline ends. The CDR3 totals 13 residues. Germline V CDR1 and CDR2: ENHRY, SYGVKD. CDR3 region: CAISERDGQPQHF. The CDR3 DNA sequence: TGTGCCATCAGTGAGAGGGATGGGCAGCCCCAGCATTTT.

The V gene is TRBV5-1, the J gene TRBJ1-4; D is unresolved. The length of the CDR3 is 15 residues. The germline gives CDR1 SGHRS, CDR2 YFSETQ. V gave up 1 base and J gave up 0 bases, with 7 bases separating them. The CDR3 here is CASSLSDSTNEKLFF. CDR3 in DNA: TGCGCCAGCAGCTTGTCAGATTCAACTAATGAAAAACTGTTTTTT. Using reference TRBV5-1 and TRBJ1-4 for the parts outside the CDR3, the full variable domain is KAGVTQTPRYLIKTRGQQVTLSCSPISGHRSVSWYQQTPGQGLQFLFEYFSETQRNKGNFPGRFSGRQFSNSRSEMNVSTLELGDSALYLCASSLSDSTNEKLFFGSGTQLSVL.

The rearrangement uses TRBV30 and TRBJ2-1, with TRBD1 matching over 10 bases. Germline lookup yields CDR1 GTSNPN and CDR2 SVGIG (reference sequence). V shed 1 base, J shed 2 bases, and the junction held 2 bases outside the gene matches. The CDR3 runs to 15 residues. The DNA for the CDR3 is TGTGCCTGGAGTGGGGGGACAGGGGCCTACAATGAGCAGTTCTTC. Its translation: CAWSGGTGAYNEQFF.

This clonotype was recorded a few times. V and J are TRBV7-9 and TRBJ2-3; 9 nucleotides match TRBD2. The ends lost 0 bases at V and 3 bases at J; junction bases unmatched: 4. CDR1 is SEHNR, CDR2 FQNEAQ, per germline (reference sequence). The CDR3 has 16 amino acids. The chain's CDR3 is CASSLASSGMTDTQYF. CDR3 sequence (DNA): TGTGCCAGCAGCTTAGCATCTAGCGGGATGACAGATACGCAGTATTTT.

This clonotype was recorded at least ten times. V and J are TRBV12-3 or TRBV12-4 and TRBJ2-5, with 9 bases that match TRBD1. This CDR3 spans 15 amino acids. Trimming at V came to 2 bases and at J to 4 bases, leaving 5 bases not matched to a gene. Here the CDR3 DNA reads TGTGCCAGCAGTTTATCACAGGGGGCAGGAGAGACCCAGTACTTC. It codes for CASSLSQGAGETQYF.

This clonotype occurred many times. The chain recombines TRBV5-1 with TRBJ2-1; TRBD2 aligns across 10 bases. Germline V gene sequence: CDR1 SGHRS, CDR2 YFSETQ. J gave up 6 bases and V 0 bases, and 12 bases lay outside the gene matches. The CDR3 consists of 18 residues. CDR3 bases: TGCGCCAGCAGCTTGGACACCCCAGGAGCGGGGGGGCGCAATGAGCAGTTCTTC. Translating it yields CASSLDTPGAGGRNEQFF. Filled out from reference TRBV5-1 and TRBJ2-1, the complete variable domain reads KAGVTQTPRYLIKTRGQQVTLSCSPISGHRSVSWYQQTPGQGLQFLFEYFSETQRNKGNFPGRFSGRQFSNSRSEMNVSTLELGDSALYLCASSLDTPGAGGRNEQFFGPGTRLTVL.

V and J are TRBV3-1 and TRBJ2-3; D is perhaps TRBD1 (5 bases). CDR1 and CDR2 (germline): LGHDT, YNNKEL (reference sequence). Trimming removed 0 bases at V and 1 base at J, with 14 bases between. This CDR3 spans 17 amino acids. The DNA for the CDR3 is TGTGCCAGCAGCCAAGATAGGCAGGGTTTCCGCACAGATACGCAGTATTTT. Translation gives CASSQDRQGFRTDTQYF.

The rearrangement links TRBV7-2 to TRBJ1-2; tentative D call: TRBD1 (5 bases). Deletions cut 5 bases from V and 5 bases from J, with 21 bases between. The CDR3 has 16 residues. The germline CDR1 and CDR2 sequences are SGHTA and FQGNSA. The CDR3 loop reads CASSPPRGGDPYGYTF. The CDR3 nucleotides read TGTGCCAGCAGCCCCCCGAGGGGAGGGGACCCTTATGGCTACACCTTC.

This clonotype was detected only a few times. The chain recombines TRBV4-1 with TRBJ1-6, with no clear D. Germline CDR1 reads MGHRA; CDR2 reads YSYEKL. Trimming pared 2 bases from V and 8 bases from J, leaving 7 bases between. The CDR3 totals 13 residues. The CDR3, as DNA: TGCGCCAGCAGCCAAATGGGATATTCACCCCTCCACTTT. The encoded protein is CASSQMGYSPLHF.

The V call is TRBV20-1, the J call TRBJ2-5; tentatively, D is TRBD2 (6 bases). The V gene lost 1 base and the J gene lost 2 bases, with 14 bases spanning the gap. Germline V gene lookup returns CDR1 DFQATT and CDR2 SNEGSKA (reference sequence). This CDR3 region has 15 residues. The CDR3 sequence is CSARARGWYQETQYF. DNA for the CDR3: TGCAGTGCTAGAGCCCGGGGGTGGTATCAAGAGACCCAGTACTTC.

The chain recombines TRBV5-1 with TRBJ2-6; tentatively, D is TRBD1 or TRBD2 (5 bases each). With 1 base removed from V and 4 bases from J, the gap between germline ends came to 9 bases. The CDR3 length is 15 residues. The germline V gene has CDR1 SGHRS and CDR2 YFSETQ. CDR3 sequence: CASSLPGTGANVLTF. The DNA of the CDR3 is TGCGCCAGCAGCTTGCCAGGGACCGGGGCCAACGTCCTGACTTTC.

This chain uses TRBV6-1 with TRBJ1-5; TRBD1 agrees at 10 bases. CDR3 length: 16 residues. The trim removed 2 bases at V and 7 bases at J, leaving 8 bases unmatched. CDR1 is MNHNS, CDR2 SASEGT, per germline. The CDR3 here is CASSERGQGKGQPQHF. In nucleotides, the CDR3 is TGTGCCAGCAGTGAAAGGGGACAGGGGAAAGGACAGCCCCAGCATTTT.

The rearrangement joins TRBV12-3 or TRBV12-4 to TRBJ1-2; possibly TRBD1 for D (6 bases). This CDR3 is 15 amino acids long. Deletions cut 4 bases from V and 6 bases from J, with 18 bases between. This CDR3 is CASSWNYRVENGYTF. CDR3 bases: TGTGCCAGCAGTTGGAACTACAGGGTAGAAAATGGCTACACCTTC.